The 16 T cell receptor beta chains below were found in one sample sequenced in a study of blood T cells in healthy people across ages (dated by TCRdb to between 2015 and 2016). Libraries were prepared through 5' RACE. The listed sequencing device is Illumina HiSeq 2500. The second PCR ran for about 6 to 12 cycles and used a J-beta primer mix along with a sample-barcoded 5' primer. TCRdb reworked the public reads: Q25 trimming with fastp, MiXCR clone assembly, productive beta chains retained. Identical CDR3 protein sequences are pooled into one entry, listed with their most common genes and DNA. Recorded for this sample are about 1 million distinct CDR3 sequences; roughly 24% of them occurred a single time. The ten largest clones add up to around 0.75% of the sample. The sample also formed part of further work on T cells of mothers and their children.

The sequencing input was blood. All receptors derive from a girl aged 2 to 9 in good health.

V and J are TRBV27 and TRBJ2-5; D is uncertain. The J call may be in error: the DNA end matches TRBJ2-1 better. There are 13 residues in the CDR3. CDR1 and CDR2 from the germline V gene are MNHEY and SMNVEV (reference sequence). The DNA of the CDR3 is TGTGCCAGCAGCGCCCCCGACCACAATGAGCAGTTCTTC. Protein sequence: CASSAPDHNEQFF.

This clonotype was seen just once. The chain recombines TRBV4-3 with TRBJ2-7; TRBD2 matches at 8 bases. The closer fit of TRBJ2-1 to the DNA end suggests the J call may be wrong. CDR3 length: 15 residues. Germline V CDR1 and CDR2: LGHNA, YSLEER. The CDR3 region has the DNA TGCGCCAGCAGCCTTTTCACGGGGGGGGACAATGAGCAGTTCTTC. Translating gives CASSLFTGGDNEQFF.

This clonotype appeared a few times. V and J are TRBV5-1 and TRBJ1-1; weak D call: TRBD1 (5 bases). From germline, CDR1 is SGHRS and CDR2 YFSETQ. The CDR3 consists of 12 residues. Trimming pared 4 bases from V and 8 bases from J, leaving 12 bases between. CDR3 amino acids: CASSLGDPEAFF. The DNA of the CDR3 is TGCGCCAGCAGCCTCGGGGACCCAGAAGCTTTCTTT.

This clonotype appeared a few times. The J gene is TRBJ1-1, the V gene TRBV6-5; D is unresolved. CDR3 length equals 13 residues. Germline V gene lookup returns CDR1 MNHEY and CDR2 SVGAGI. V was cut by 6 bases and J by 4 bases, with 12 bases left in between. The CDR3 is CASRIASGTEAFF. The CDR3 bases are TGTGCCAGCAGAATTGCCAGTGGCACTGAAGCTTTCTTT.

The gene calls are TRBV12-3 or TRBV12-4 and TRBJ1-1, with 7 bases lining up with TRBD1. The CDR3 loop spans 15 amino acids. J lost 0 bases, V lost 4 bases, and 5 bases had no gene match. DNA for the CDR3: TGTGCCAGCAGTTATGCCGGGACAGTGAACACTGAAGCTTTCTTT. Its protein is CASSYAGTVNTEAFF.

The CDR3 region has the DNA TGTGCCAGCAGCCAAGATTTGTTTCGGGGGCGACTGGGGGAGCAGTACTTC. Amino acids: CASSQDLFRGRLGEQYF. The V and J genes are TRBV4-2 and TRBJ2-7; D may be TRBD1 or TRBD2 (6 bases each). This CDR3 has 17 amino acids. Germline assignment: CDR1 LGHNA and CDR2 YNFKEQ. V was pared by 0 bases and J by 7 bases, with 22 bases between.

On this clonotype itself: A read error may produce the germline difference seen at one junction end. V usage is TRBV7-7 and J usage is TRBJ2-7; 7 nucleotides align to TRBD1. Per germline, CDR1 SSHAT and CDR2 FNYEAQ (reference sequence). The CDR3 covers 16 residues. CDR3 residues: CASSSNRRDSDYEQYF. The CDR3 DNA reads as TGTGCTAGCAGTTCCAATCGAAGGGACAGCGATTACGAGCAGTACTTC.

This clonotype has only a few counts. The chain carries TRBV20-1 and TRBJ1-2; 7 bases are shared with TRBD1. Germline V gene sequence: CDR1 DFQATT, CDR2 SNEGSKA (reference sequence). V shed 5 bases and J 2 bases; nucleotides not matched to a gene: 5. This CDR3 comprises 13 residues. The CDR3 sequence is CSALGGQNYGYTF. DNA for the CDR3: TGCAGTGCTTTGGGGGGACAGAACTATGGCTACACCTTC.

The chain employs TRBV7-3 and TRBJ2-5; D remains unclear. This CDR3 contains 12 residues. CDR1 is SGHTA and CDR2 is FQGTGA in the germline V gene. V lost 8 bases, J lost 0 bases, and 7 bases lay in between. The DNA of the CDR3 is TGTGCCAGCCCCTGGGACCAAGAGACCCAGTACTTC. Its protein product is CASPWDQETQYF.

The CDR3 region is CAIRGDGGQETQYF. The CDR3 nucleotides read TGTGCCATCAGGGGGGACGGCGGTCAGGAGACCCAGTACTTC. The genes are TRBV10-3 and TRBJ2-5; D possibly uses TRBD1 or TRBD2 (5 bases each). Germline V gene sequence: CDR1 ENHRY, CDR2 SYGVKD. This CDR3 is 14 amino acids long. Trimming stripped 6 bases from V and 5 bases from J, with 16 bases between.

This clonotype was picked up a small number of times. This sequence joins TRBV29-1 and TRBJ2-7; 7 bases agree with TRBD1. The CDR3 consists of 14 residues. The germline gives CDR1 SQVTM, CDR2 ANQGSEA. Trimming at V came to 5 bases and at J to 4 bases, leaving 11 bases not matched to a gene. The CDR3 region has the DNA TGCAGCGTTCGGATGACAGGGAGAGGGTACGAGCAGTACTTC. Protein product: CSVRMTGRGYEQYF.

This clonotype was seen only a few times. This chain uses TRBV6-2 or TRBV6-3 with TRBJ2-7, with D perhaps given as TRBD1 or TRBD2 (5 bases each). The CDR3 is made up of 15 amino acids. Germline V gene lookup returns CDR1 MNHEY and CDR2 SVGEGT. V lost 7 bases and J 3 bases, leaving 19 bases between the germline ends. The CDR3 reads CASTSRDPSNYEQYF. The CDR3 bases are TGTGCCAGCACCAGCAGGGACCCCTCCAACTACGAGCAGTACTTC.

Here the CDR3 reads CASRVDGNEQFF. The CDR3 bases are TGTGCCTCCCGGGTAGACGGCAATGAGCAGTTCTTC. The chain joins TRBV12-3 or TRBV12-4 to TRBJ2-5; D is unresolved. The end of the DNA fits TRBJ2-1 better, so the J call may be wrong. CDR3 size: 12 residues.

The sample holds one count of this clonotype. V gene TRBV29-1 combines with J gene TRBJ1-2; 8 nucleotides line up with TRBD1. Looked up from germline, CDR1 is SQVTM and CDR2 is ANQGSEA. Germline trimming cut 2 bases from V and 8 bases from J; bases unmatched to any gene: 7. This CDR3 spans 13 amino acids. DNA for the CDR3: TGCAGCGTTGAAAGGGACAGGTCCAAAGGCTACACCTTC. It translates to CSVERDRSKGYTF. The variable domain in full, completed from reference TRBV29-1 and TRBJ1-2, reads SAVISQKPSRDICQRGTSLTIQCQVDSQVTMMFWYRQQPGQSLTLIATANQGSEATYESGFVIDKFPISRPNLTFSTLTVSNMSPEDSSIYLCSVERDRSKGYTFGSGTRLTVV.

This clonotype has a handful of counts. The chain recombines TRBV12-3 or TRBV12-4 with TRBJ2-7; D remains unclear. V lost 0 bases and J lost 3, with 9 bases in between. This CDR3 has 14 residues. CDR3 DNA sequence: TGTGCCAGCAGTTTAGCTACGGCTATCTACGAGCAGTACTTC. Protein sequence: CASSLATAIYEQYF.

J is TRBJ2-6 and V is TRBV29-1; D is ambiguous. Germline assignment: CDR1 SQVTM and CDR2 ANQGSEA. This CDR3 comprises 12 residues. V shed 5 bases and J shed 2 bases, with 4 bases lying between them. DNA for the CDR3: TGCAGCGTTACTACTGGGGCCAACGTCCTGACTTTC. It codes for CSVTTGANVLTF.